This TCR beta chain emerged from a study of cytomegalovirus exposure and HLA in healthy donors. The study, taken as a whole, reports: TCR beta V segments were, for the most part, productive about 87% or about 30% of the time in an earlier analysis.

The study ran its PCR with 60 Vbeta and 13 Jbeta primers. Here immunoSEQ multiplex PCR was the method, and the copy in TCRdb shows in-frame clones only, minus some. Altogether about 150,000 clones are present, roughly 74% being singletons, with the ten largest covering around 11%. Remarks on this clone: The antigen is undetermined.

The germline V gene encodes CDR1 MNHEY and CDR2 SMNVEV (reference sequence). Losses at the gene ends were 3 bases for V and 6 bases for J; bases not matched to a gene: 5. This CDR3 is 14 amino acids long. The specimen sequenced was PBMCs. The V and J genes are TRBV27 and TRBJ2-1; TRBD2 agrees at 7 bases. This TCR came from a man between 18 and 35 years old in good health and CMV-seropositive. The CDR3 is CASSFSGDVNEQFF. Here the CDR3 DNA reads TGTGCCAGCAGTTTCAGCGGGGACGTCAATGAGCAGTTCTTC.